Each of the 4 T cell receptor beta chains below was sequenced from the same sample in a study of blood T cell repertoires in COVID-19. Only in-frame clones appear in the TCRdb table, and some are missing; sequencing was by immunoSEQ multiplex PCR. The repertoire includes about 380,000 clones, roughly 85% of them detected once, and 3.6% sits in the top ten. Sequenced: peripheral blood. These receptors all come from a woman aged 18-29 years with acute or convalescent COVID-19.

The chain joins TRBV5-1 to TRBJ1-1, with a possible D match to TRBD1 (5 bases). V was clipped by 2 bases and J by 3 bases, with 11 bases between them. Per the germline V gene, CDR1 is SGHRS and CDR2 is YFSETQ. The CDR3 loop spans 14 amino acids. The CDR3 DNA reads TGCGCCAGCAGCTTAATTGGGGGGGACACTGAAGCTTTCTTT. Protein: CASSLIGGDTEAFF.

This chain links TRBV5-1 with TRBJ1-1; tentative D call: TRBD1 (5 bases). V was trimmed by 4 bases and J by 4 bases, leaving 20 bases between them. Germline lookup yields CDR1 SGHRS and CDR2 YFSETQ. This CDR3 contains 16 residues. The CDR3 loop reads CASSNGLSAGGTEAFF. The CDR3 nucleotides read TGCGCCAGCAGCAATGGCCTAAGTGCCGGGGGCACTGAAGCTTTCTTT.

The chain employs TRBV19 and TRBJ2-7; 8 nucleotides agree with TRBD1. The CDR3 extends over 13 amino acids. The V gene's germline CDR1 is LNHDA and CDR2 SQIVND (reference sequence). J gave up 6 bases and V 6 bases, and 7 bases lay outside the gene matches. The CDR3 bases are TGTGCCAGTAGAAAGACAGGGGTCCTCGAGCAGTACTTC. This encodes CASRKTGVLEQYF.

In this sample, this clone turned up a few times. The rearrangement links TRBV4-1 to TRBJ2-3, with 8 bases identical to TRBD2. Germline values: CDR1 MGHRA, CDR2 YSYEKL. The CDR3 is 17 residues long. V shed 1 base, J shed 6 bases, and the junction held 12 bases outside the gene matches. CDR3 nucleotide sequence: TGCGCCAGCAGCCAAGGTAATGGACTAGCTCGCCGGGATACGCAGTATTTT. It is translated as CASSQGNGLARRDTQYF.